Listed here is a single T cell receptor beta chain. The target antigen is unknown. The data derive from a study of T cells in women clearing cervical HPV infection. Looking at the study overall: Cases: HPV16-related CIN3 or worse on histology, a couple of invasive cancers. Case blood was drawn when the lesion was first found; control blood after infection became undetectable. General study results and limits: A classifier using richness and V gene abundances reached an AUC of nearly 0.85.

Measured with immunoSEQ multiplex PCR; TCRdb has only the in-frame clones, and not every one. The sample includes under 45,000 clones. Sample: blood buffy coat. The sequence was collected from a woman between 18 and 70 years old with a cervical HPV16 infection that either progressed to CIN3+ or cleared (not recorded which).

Incomplete CDR3 DNA: TGTGCCAGCAGCTTTGCTGGGGGCGGTTACGAG. Translated, it gives CASSFAGGGYE. The full CDR3 sequence reads CASSFAGGGYEQYF. This rearrangement joins TRBV7-2 to TRBJ2-7; D might be TRBD1 (6 bases). The missing CDR3 end, 3 residues past where the read stops, is filled in from the germline J gene. Trimming removed 3 bases at V and 4 bases at J, with 13 bases between. The CDR3 extends over 14 amino acids. Germline assignment: CDR1 SGHTA and CDR2 FQGNSA.